This is a list of T cell receptor beta chains from one sample in a study of T-cell reconstitution after alpha-beta-depleted transplantation in children. Via MiXCR, TCRdb re-called the PCR reads, giving one row per CDR3 protein. Of some 240,000 distinct CDR3 sequences in the sample, 7.5% to 10% are singletons; the top ten hold approximately 5%. The starting material was PBMCs from the stem cell graft donor, obtained from the stem cell graft. Receptor source: a human donor who donated a stem cell graft to a child with SCID. Each CDR3 is given with its conserved first and last residue. Fields, in order: D gene, V gene, J gene, clone size, CDR3 DNA, CDR3 protein. The D gene is left open where the match is weak. The size entry is marked missing in some rows and otherwise reads once, few, many or a size class.

>.|TRBV4-3|TRBJ2-7|.
TGCGCCAGCAGCCAATATAAAGGGCTGTACGAGCAGTACTTC
CASSQYKGLYEQYF
>.|TRBV5-1|TRBJ1-2|many
TGCGCCAGCAGCTCTATCCGGACCGGGGCCTATGGCTACACCTTC
CASSSIRTGAYGYTF
>.|TRBV3-1|TRBJ2-3|many
TGTGCCAGCGCTCGAGGGCGAACAGATACGCAGTATTTT
CASARGRTDTQYF
>.|TRBV5-1|TRBJ2-4|many
TGCGCCAGCAGCCCCGCCCCAGCCAAAAACATTCAGTACTTC
CASSPAPAKNIQYF
>.|TRBV6-2/TRBV6-3|TRBJ1-2|.
TGTGCCAGCAGTTATCTGGGGAACTATGGCTACACCTTC
CASSYLGNYGYTF
>TRBD1|TRBV12-3/TRBV12-4|TRBJ1-5|many
TGTGCCAGCAGTTTAGTCGGCAGGGGACAGTATCAGCCCCAGCATTTT
CASSLVGRGQYQPQHF
>TRBD2|TRBV20-1|TRBJ2-1|many
TGCAGTGCGAGGCGGGGGGGCGGGTTGTACAATGAGCAGTTCTTC
CSARRGGGLYNEQFF
>.|TRBV5-1|TRBJ2-5|many
TGCGCCAGCAGCTTGAACAGATTACCGGGAGAGACCCAGTACTTC
CASSLNRLPGETQYF
>.|TRBV7-9|TRBJ1-5|many
TGTGCCAGCAGCTCCAGTAGCAATCAGCCCCAGCATTTT
CASSSSSNQPQHF
>TRBD2|TRBV29-1|TRBJ2-2|.
TGCAGCGCCCGGAGGGGACTAGCCGACACCGGGGAGCTGTTTTTT
CSARRGLADTGELFF
>.|TRBV20-1|TRBJ2-5|many
TGCAGTGCTAGACCCCGAGGTGGTAGCGGCAGTTCGGAGACCCAGTACTTC
CSARPRGGSGSSETQYF
>.|TRBV20-1|TRBJ2-3|many
TGCAGTGCCTTAGCCGCGGGGGCTAACACAGATACGCAGTATTTT
CSALAAGANTDTQYF
>.|TRBV6-2/TRBV6-3|TRBJ1-6|.
TGTGCCAGCAGCAAGTTGTCCACCCAGAGCTCCTATAATTCACCCCTCCACTTT
CASSKLSTQSSYNSPLHF
>.|TRBV11-2|TRBJ2-7|many
TGTGCCAGCAGCCACCGGCCTGAGGCCGTCACCTACGAGCAGTACTTC
CASSHRPEAVTYEQYF
>TRBD2|TRBV20-1|TRBJ2-3|many
TGCAGTGCTAGAGACCCGACTAGCGGGGCCTCAGATACGCAGTATTTT
CSARDPTSGASDTQYF